This T cell receptor beta chain was profiled in a study of blood T cell repertoires in COVID-19. About the study: Acute and convalescent COVID-19 specimens originated in the United States, Italy and Spain. From T cells, B-cell-depleted T cells, or PBMCs came the material, which was cDNA or gDNA.

The V gene's germline CDR1 is SGHTA and CDR2 FQGTGA. With 5 bases clipped from V and 7 bases from J, the junction kept 15 bases outside the gene matches. There are 17 residues in the CDR3. In the authors' methods: Reference gene primers were amplified, and this amplification served to estimate nucleated cell counts. This table comes from immunoSEQ multiplex PCR, and its TCRdb copy is limited to in-frame clones, with some not included. That table furnishes V, J and clone size, whereas the DNA furnished D and trimming. Among approximately 160,000 clones listed, about 79% were seen once. This clonotype originated in a woman aged 45-65 years in a cohort sampled during active or convalescent COVID-19. Input material: peripheral blood. The rearrangement joins TRBV7-3 to TRBJ2-1, with 9 bases lining up with TRBD2. The CDR3 DNA reads TGTGCCAGCAGCCCGTACCGCGCGGGGGGGCCAGGGAATGAGCAGTTCTTC. Its translation is CASSPYRAGGPGNEQFF.